These 17 T cell receptor beta chains were all obtained from the same sample, sequenced in a study of T cell responses to AZD1222 COVID-19 vaccine. The assay was immunoSEQ multiplex PCR, and TCRdb's table has in-frame clones only and misses some. The table lists around 88,000 clones, 70% to 90% of them singletons, with about 5.8% in the top ten. The sequencing used peripheral blood, collected on day 0 of AZD1222 vaccination. These receptors all come from an adult in good health.

This chain uses TRBV4-2 with TRBJ2-7, with 10 bases identical to TRBD1. V shed 4 bases, J shed 2 bases, and the junction held 8 bases outside the gene matches. This CDR3 has 16 residues. Germline lookup yields CDR1 LGHNA and CDR2 YNFKEQ. As DNA, the CDR3 is TGTGCCAGCAGCCGGGACAGGGGATCCGAGACCTACGAGCAGTACTTC. Protein product: CASSRDRGSETYEQYF.

With respect to this clone: This sample also contains other DNA sequences that code for the same CDR3. The rearrangement uses TRBV25-1 and TRBJ1-1, with D unresolved. V shed 8 bases and J shed 1 base, with 5 bases lying between them. Per the germline V gene, CDR1 is MGHDK and CDR2 is SYGVNS. The CDR3 spans 11 residues. The CDR3 loop reads CASGRNTEAFF. DNA for the CDR3: TGTGCCAGCGGTCGGAACACTGAAGCTTTCTTT. The variable domain in full, with the rest retrieved from reference TRBV25-1 and TRBJ1-1, is EADIYQTPRYLVIGTGKKITLECSQTMGHDKMYWYQQDPGMELHLIHYSYGVNSTEKGDLSSESTVSRIRTEHFPLTLESARPSHTSQYLCASGRNTEAFFGQGTRLTVV.

The chain combines TRBV7-6 with TRBJ2-2; TRBD2 matches 8 bases. In germline, CDR1 is SGHVS, CDR2 FNYEAQ. Unmatched junction bases numbered 7, after V lost 6 bases and J lost 7 bases. The CDR3 has 14 residues. The CDR3 sequence is CASRPGGAGGELFF. CDR3 nucleotide sequence: TGTGCCAGCAGACCCGGGGGGGCTGGCGGGGAGCTGTTTTTT.

The V call is TRBV11-2, the J call TRBJ2-1, with 13 bases that match TRBD2. The CDR3 is made up of 14 amino acids. CDR1 SGHAT and CDR2 FQNNGV come from the germline V gene. With V trimmed by 5 bases and J by 8 bases, 3 bases remained unmatched. CDR3 sequence (DNA): TGTGCCAGCAGCCAACTAGCGGGAGGGCATGAGCAGTTCTTC. Protein product: CASSQLAGGHEQFF.

The chain has TRBV25-1 and TRBJ2-1; D may be TRBD2 (5 bases). Per germline, CDR1 MGHDK and CDR2 SYGVNS. The CDR3 spans 12 residues. Trimming took 3 bases from V and 10 from J, leaving 10 bases between them. The CDR3 is CASSDVGVEQFF. CDR3 in DNA: TGTGCCAGCAGTGACGTGGGAGTAGAGCAGTTCTTC.

The chain couples TRBV28 to TRBJ1-3, with a tentative D call TRBD1 (6 bases). CDR1 and CDR2 from the germline V gene are MDHEN and SYDVKM. This CDR3 contains 16 residues. Trimming shortened V by 7 bases and J by 0 bases, and 16 bases separated the two germline ends. The CDR3 nucleotides are TGTGCCAGCACCCGACAGGAAAGGAACTCTGGAAACACCATATATTTT. This codes for CASTRQERNSGNTIYF.

The rearrangement joins TRBV18 to TRBJ1-3, with D unclear. The V gene's germline CDR1 is KGHSH and CDR2 LQKENI. This CDR3 has 15 amino acids. Trimming left V 3 bases short and J 8 bases short, with 17 bases between. The CDR3 region is CASSPYPLRADTIYF. In nucleotides, the CDR3 is TGTGCCAGCTCACCTTACCCCCTTCGAGCGGACACCATATATTTT. Filled out from reference TRBV18 and TRBJ1-3, the complete variable domain reads NAGVMQNPRHLVRRRGQEARLRCSPMKGHSHVYWYRQLPEEGLKFMVYLQKENIIDESGMPKERFSAEFPKEGPSILRIQQVVRGDSAAYFCASSPYPLRADTIYFGEGSWLTVV.

The V and J genes are TRBV7-6 and TRBJ1-5; 7 bases line up with TRBD1. Germline V CDR1 and CDR2: SGHVS, FNYEAQ. Trimming at V came to 5 bases and at J to 3 bases, leaving 7 bases not matched to a gene. This CDR3 is built from 15 residues. The CDR3 bases are TGTGCCAGCAGCCAAAACAGGGGACACAATCAGCCCCAGCATTTT. This encodes CASSQNRGHNQPQHF.

The chain links TRBV7-3 to TRBJ2-7; D tentatively fits TRBD1 or TRBD2 (5 bases each). V was clipped by 5 bases and J by 6 bases, with 14 bases between them. Germline V gene sequence: CDR1 SGHTA, CDR2 FQGTGA. The CDR3 has 13 residues. The CDR3 region is CASSRDVDGEQYF. CDR3 in DNA: TGTGCCAGCAGCCGGGACGTAGACGGCGAGCAGTACTTC.

This chain links TRBV9 with TRBJ2-5, with TRBD2 identical over 10 bases. J gave up 1 base and V 0 bases, and 3 bases lay outside the gene matches. This CDR3 is 16 amino acids long. The germline V gene encodes CDR1 SGDLS and CDR2 YYNGEE. The DNA for the CDR3 is TGTGCCAGCAGCGTAGGATCTAGCGGGAGCCAAGAGACCCAGTACTTC. Protein sequence: CASSVGSSGSQETQYF.

Here the CDR3 reads CAWRSRQGAGGYTF. CDR3 DNA sequence: TGTGCCTGGAGAAGTAGGCAGGGGGCCGGCGGCTACACCTTC. The V call is TRBV30, the J call TRBJ1-2; TRBD1 matches at 8 bases. Germline loops: CDR1 GTSNPN, CDR2 SVGIG (reference sequence). CDR3 size: 14 residues. V shed 3 bases and J 8 bases; nucleotides not matched to a gene: 11.

V and J are TRBV20-1 and TRBJ1-2; no clear D. V was shortened by 8 bases and J by 8 bases, with 9 bases between the two germline ends. The CDR3 is made up of 9 amino acids. CDR1 DFQATT and CDR2 SNEGSKA come from the germline V gene (reference sequence). CDR3 nucleotide sequence: TGCAGTCCCCCGGGGGGCTACACCTTC. The encoded protein is CSPPGGYTF.

The CDR3 coding sequence is TGTGCCAGCAGTGAAAGGGGCTTTTCCCAGGGTAATGAGCAGTTCTTC. This sequence encodes CASSERGFSQGNEQFF. The rearrangement uses TRBV6-4 and TRBJ2-1; TRBD1 is a possible D gene (5 bases). Germline V gene data show CDR1 as MRHNA and CDR2 as SNTAGT. The CDR3 contains 16 residues. Deletions cut 3 bases from V and 7 bases from J, with 19 bases between.

The V call is TRBV28, the J call TRBJ1-2; tentatively, D is TRBD1 (5 bases). Germline CDR1 is MDHEN and CDR2 is SYDVKM. The CDR3 length is 14 residues. V gave up 4 bases and J gave up 3 bases, with 12 bases separating them. CDR3 sequence (DNA): TGTGCCAGCAGTTCCCCCAGGGTGCACTATGGCTACACCTTC. This codes for CASSSPRVHYGYTF.

This clone was found once. The chain combines TRBV2 with TRBJ2-1; TRBD1 aligns across 11 bases. Germline trimming cut 7 bases from V and 6 bases from J; bases unmatched to any gene: 8. The germline V gene has CDR1 SNHLY and CDR2 FYNNEI. The CDR3 runs to 15 residues. The CDR3 coding sequence is TGTGCCAGCAAACTAGGGACAGGGGGTTTCAATGAGCAGTTCTTC. Translating it yields CASKLGTGGFNEQFF.

This chain uses TRBV29-1 with TRBJ2-1; either TRBD1 or TRBD2 may fit D (5 bases each). V was shortened by 0 bases and J by 12 bases, with 15 bases between the two germline ends. The CDR3 is made up of 13 amino acids. Germline-derived CDR1 and CDR2 are SQVTM and ANQGSEA. This chain's CDR3 is CSVEDPPTGGQFF. The CDR3 DNA is TGCAGCGTTGAAGATCCCCCTACTGGGGGGCAGTTCTTC.

The chain links TRBV30 to TRBJ2-7; D tentatively fits TRBD1 or TRBD2 (5 bases each). The CDR3 totals 14 residues. V lost 7 bases to trimming and J lost 3 bases, with 19 bases between them. Germline CDR1 reads GTSNPN; CDR2 reads SVGIG (reference sequence). CDR3 nucleotide sequence: TGTGCCTTAACACGGGCCGCTGGGGGCTACGAGCAGTACTTC. Translating it yields CALTRAAGGYEQYF.